These 29 T cell receptor beta chains share one sample of origin, sequenced in a study of blood T cell repertoires in COVID-19. Some clones are missing from TCRdb's copy, which holds only in-frame ones; the method was immunoSEQ multiplex PCR. The sample yields approximately 82,000 clones, approximately 78% seen once. Sequenced input: peripheral blood. Source of these receptors: a human donor in a cohort sampled during active COVID-19.

J is TRBJ2-3 and V is TRBV9; 9 nucleotides align to TRBD1. CDR3 length equals 15 residues. Germline-derived CDR1 and CDR2 are SGDLS and YYNGEE. V was clipped by 3 bases and J by 4 bases; unmatched bases: 6. The CDR3 nucleotides are TGTGCCAGCAGCGCCGCGACAGGGGGAGCAGATACGCAGTATTTT. As protein: CASSAATGGADTQYF.

The rearrangement uses TRBV27 and TRBJ2-7; D is unresolved. The CDR3 totals 14 residues. Trimming shortened V by 9 bases and J by 6 bases, and 21 bases separated the two germline ends. CDR1 is MNHEY, CDR2 SMNVEV, per germline (reference sequence). The CDR3 loop is CASFAPAASAEQYF. As DNA, the CDR3 is TGTGCCAGTTTCGCTCCCGCGGCGAGTGCCGAGCAGTACTTC.

The CDR3 bases are TGTGCCAGCAGCCCGGGGAGGGGCAAGTCCTACGAGCAGTACTTC. As protein: CASSPGRGKSYEQYF. The J gene is TRBJ2-7, the V gene TRBV7-9, with 7 bases aligning to TRBD2. Unmatched junction bases numbered 8, after V lost 5 bases and J lost 1 base. The CDR3 consists of 15 residues. Germline V CDR1 and CDR2: SEHNR, FQNEAQ (reference sequence). Full variable domain (missing parts from reference TRBV7-9 and TRBJ2-7): DTGVSQNPRHKITKRGQNVTFRCDPISEHNRLYWYRQTLGQGPEFLTYFQNEAQLEKSRLLSDRFSAERPKGSFSTLEIQRTEQGDSAMYLCASSPGRGKSYEQYFGPGTRLTVT.

V gene TRBV7-2 combines with J gene TRBJ1-5, with D hard to call. Germline V gene lookup returns CDR1 SGHTA and CDR2 FQGNSA. The CDR3 runs 14 residues. Trimming removed 0 bases at V and 5 bases at J, with 8 bases between. The CDR3 loop reads CASSLAGGHQPQHF. The CDR3 DNA reads as TGTGCCAGCAGCTTAGCGGGTGGGCATCAGCCCCAGCATTTT. The full variable domain, its missing parts supplied by reference TRBV7-2 and TRBJ1-5, is GAGVSQSPSNKVTEKGKDVELRCDPISGHTALYWYRQSLGQGLEFLIYFQGNSAPDKSGLPSDRFSAERTGGSVSTLTIQRTQQEDSAVYLCASSLAGGHQPQHFGDGTRLSIL.

This chain joins TRBV5-1 and TRBJ1-2; the D is unclear. The CDR3 spans 13 residues. V lost 0 bases and J lost 4, with 7 bases in between. Germline assignment: CDR1 SGHRS and CDR2 YFSETQ. CDR3 residues: CASSLGSVYGYTF. In DNA form, the CDR3 reads TGCGCCAGCAGCTTGGGCAGTGTCTATGGCTACACCTTC.

In its sample, this clone was seen once. V and J are TRBV6-5 and TRBJ2-7, with 7 bases aligning to TRBD1. Germline CDR1 reads MNHEY; CDR2 reads SVGAGI. This CDR3 is 13 amino acids long. Trimming at V came to 8 bases and at J to 6 bases, leaving 10 bases not matched to a gene. The CDR3 DNA reads as TGTGCCAGCGGTACCGGGACAGCTCTCGAGCAGTACTTC. Protein: CASGTGTALEQYF.

DNA of the CDR3: TGTGCCAGCAGCGTAGGTGGACACTCTAATGAAAAACTGTTTTTT. Translating gives CASSVGGHSNEKLFF. V gene TRBV9 combines with J gene TRBJ1-4; D may be TRBD1 (5 bases). The CDR3 is 15 residues long. Germline values: CDR1 SGDLS, CDR2 YYNGEE. Trimming pared 0 bases from V and 3 bases from J, leaving 9 bases between.

The chain recombines TRBV5-1 with TRBJ2-1; 9 bases agree with TRBD1. The CDR3 has 15 residues. Germline V gene lookup returns CDR1 SGHRS and CDR2 YFSETQ. J was trimmed by 6 bases and V by 1 base; bases with no gene match: 5. The CDR3 coding sequence is TGCGCCAGCAGCTTGTATAGACAGGGGGGCAATGAGCAGTTCTTC. As protein: CASSLYRQGGNEQFF.

The genes are TRBV7-2 and TRBJ1-6; weak D call: TRBD1 (5 bases). From germline, CDR1 is SGHTA and CDR2 FQGNSA. The length of the CDR3 is 14 residues. Between the trimmed V and J ends, which lost 3 bases and 9 bases, there was a span of 12 bases. The CDR3 nucleotides are TGTGCCAGCAGCTTTCAGGGCGAGCTTTCACCCCTCCACTTT. Protein: CASSFQGELSPLHF.

The table lists this clone with a count of one. The V gene is TRBV5-1, the J gene TRBJ2-3, with D perhaps matching TRBD2 (5 bases). Trimming left V 4 bases short and J 0 bases short, with 12 bases between. The CDR3 has 15 amino acids. In germline, CDR1 is SGHRS, CDR2 YFSETQ. For the CDR3, the DNA is TGCGCCAGCAGCCCGGACTCGACTAGCACAGATACGCAGTATTTT. The encoded protein is CASSPDSTSTDTQYF.

This clone has a single count. The CDR3 DNA reads as TGTGCCAGCAGTACTAGCGGGGGCCAAGATACGCAGTATTTT. Amino acid sequence: CASSTSGGQDTQYF. This sequence joins TRBV21-1 and TRBJ2-3; no DNA check was done on the table's D call, TRBD2. TRBV21-1 constitutes a pseudogene. The CDR3 has 14 residues.

This clone was counted between two and nine times. The chain has TRBV7-9 and TRBJ1-6; D gene unclear. This CDR3 has 14 residues. V lost 2 bases to trimming and J lost 7 bases, with 9 bases between them. Germline-derived CDR1 and CDR2 are SEHNR and FQNEAQ (reference sequence). CDR3 sequence: CASSLTTGNSPLHF. The CDR3 DNA sequence: TGTGCCAGCAGCTTAACGACGGGAAATTCACCCCTCCACTTT.

The chain joins TRBV29-1 to TRBJ2-5, with 7 nucleotides matching TRBD2. The CDR3 extends over 13 amino acids. Trimming at V came to 8 bases and at J to 2 bases, leaving 8 bases not matched to a gene. Germline loops: CDR1 SQVTM, CDR2 ANQGSEA. CDR3 nucleotide sequence: TGCAGCTCCAACCCGGGACTACAAGAGACCCAGTACTTC. Amino acid sequence: CSSNPGLQETQYF.

The chain combines TRBV5-4 with TRBJ1-2; tentatively, D is TRBD1 (6 bases). Deletions cut 0 bases from V and 4 bases from J, with 10 bases between. Germline CDR1 reads SGHNT; CDR2 reads YYREEE (reference sequence). The CDR3 is made up of 14 amino acids. CDR3 nucleotide sequence: TGTGCCAGCAGCTTGGATCCGACAGGCTATGGCTACACCTTC. It codes for CASSLDPTGYGYTF.

This clone has only a few counts. The chain carries TRBV7-2 and TRBJ1-1; 10 bases match TRBD1. J was trimmed by 4 bases and V by 3 bases; bases with no gene match: 5. The CDR3 runs to 15 residues. CDR1 is SGHTA, CDR2 FQGNSA, per germline. The CDR3 nucleotides are TGTGCCAGCAGCTTTAGACAGGGGGCGGGCACTGAAGCTTTCTTT. Encoded protein: CASSFRQGAGTEAFF. Together with reference TRBV7-2 and TRBJ1-1, the CDR3 gives the full variable domain: GAGVSQSPSNKVTEKGKDVELRCDPISGHTALYWYRQSLGQGLEFLIYFQGNSAPDKSGLPSDRFSAERTGGSVSTLTIQRTQQEDSAVYLCASSFRQGAGTEAFFGQGTRLTVV.

This clone is a singleton in its sample. V gene TRBV6-6 combines with J gene TRBJ2-2; 11 bases map to TRBD1. V trimming: 6 bases; J trimming: 4 bases; junction bases outside the gene matches: 4. Germline-derived CDR1 and CDR2 are MNHNY and SVGAGI (reference sequence). This CDR3 is built from 15 residues. CDR3 sequence: CASSLGQGATGELFF. The CDR3 region has the DNA TGTGCCAGCAGCCTCGGACAGGGGGCCACCGGGGAGCTGTTTTTT.

The gene calls are TRBV5-1 and TRBJ1-1; D remains ambiguous. The CDR3 length is 14 residues. Germline loops: CDR1 SGHRS, CDR2 YFSETQ. Trimming stripped 3 bases from V and 5 bases from J, with 14 bases between. CDR3 residues: CASSSLATRTEAFF. CDR3 bases: TGCGCCAGCAGCTCCTTGGCGACGCGGACTGAAGCTTTCTTT.

The CDR3 DNA sequence: TGCGCCAGCAGCCGGCCAGGGATAAGCACTGAAGCTTTCTTT. This encodes CASSRPGISTEAFF. V usage is TRBV4-1 and J usage is TRBJ1-1; a possible D gene is TRBD1 (5 bases). Trimming cost V 4 bases and J 4 bases, with 13 bases left between them. The CDR3 contains 14 residues. Looked up from germline, CDR1 is MGHRA and CDR2 is YSYEKL.

The chain employs TRBV10-1 and TRBJ2-1; 13 bases are a match to TRBD2. V shed 4 bases and J 4 bases; nucleotides not matched to a gene: 10. In germline, CDR1 is WNHNN, CDR2 SYGVQD (reference sequence). This CDR3 is built from 18 residues. CDR3 DNA: TGCGCCAGCAGTGCGACTAGCGGGGGGACTCGCTCGTACAATGAGCAGTTCTTC. Translation: CASSATSGGTRSYNEQFF.

The chain uses TRBV20-1 and TRBJ1-1, with 10 bases aligning to TRBD1. CDR3 length: 16 residues. V was pared by 3 bases and J by 0 bases, with 7 bases of the junction left unmatched. In germline, CDR1 is DFQATT, CDR2 SNEGSKA (reference sequence). CDR3 residues: CSASPRQGALNTEAFF. The CDR3 bases are TGCAGTGCTAGTCCTAGACAGGGGGCCTTGAACACTGAAGCTTTCTTT.

The V and J genes are TRBV5-1 and TRBJ1-1; TRBD1 agrees at 9 bases. With V trimmed by 4 bases and J by 5 bases, 6 bases remained unmatched. CDR1 and CDR2 from the germline V gene are SGHRS and YFSETQ. The CDR3 is 14 amino acids. The chain's CDR3 is CASSEQGAGTEAFF. In DNA, the CDR3 is TGCGCCAGCAGCGAACAGGGGGCTGGAACTGAAGCTTTCTTT.

The J gene is TRBJ2-7, the V gene TRBV18; 13 nucleotides align to TRBD2. The CDR3 is 13 amino acids. With V trimmed by 8 bases and J by 6 bases, 4 bases remained unmatched. Germline CDR1 is KGHSH and CDR2 is LQKENI. CDR3 residues: CASGTSGVSEQYF. Here the CDR3 DNA reads TGTGCCAGCGGGACTAGCGGGGTTTCCGAGCAGTACTTC.

The V call is TRBV12-3 or TRBV12-4, the J call TRBJ1-3, with D possibly being TRBD1 (6 bases). The V and J ends lost 5 bases and 4 bases respectively, with 9 bases between them. This CDR3 comprises 13 residues. In DNA, the CDR3 is TGTGCCAGCAGTATGACAGGAGGAAACACCATATATTTT. It encodes CASSMTGGNTIYF.

The genes are TRBV7-9 and TRBJ1-1; 8 bases fit TRBD1. Germline values: CDR1 SEHNR, CDR2 FQNEAQ (reference sequence). The CDR3 loop spans 16 amino acids. The J segment lost 0 bases and the V segment lost 3 bases, leaving 6 bases of the junction unmatched. The CDR3 sequence is CASSFRTGSVNTEAFF. The CDR3 nucleotides read TGTGCCAGCAGCTTCAGGACAGGGTCCGTGAACACTGAAGCTTTCTTT.

The chain has TRBV28 and TRBJ2-1, with 12 positions matching TRBD2. CDR1 MDHEN and CDR2 SYDVKM come from the germline V gene. This CDR3 comprises 16 residues. Trimming took 4 bases from V and 3 from J; bases not matched to a gene: 4. The CDR3 spells CASSSPTSGGYNEQFF. The CDR3 bases are TGTGCCAGCAGTTCCCCGACTAGCGGGGGCTACAATGAGCAGTTCTTC. Full variable domain (missing parts from reference TRBV28 and TRBJ2-1): DVKVTQSSRYLVKRTGEKVFLECVQDMDHENMFWYRQDPGLGLRLIYFSYDVKMKEKGDIPEGYSVSREKKERFSLILESASTNQTSMYLCASSSPTSGGYNEQFFGPGTRLTVL.

J is TRBJ1-2 and V is TRBV5-1; no reliable D call. From germline, CDR1 is SGHRS and CDR2 YFSETQ. The CDR3 is 13 residues long. V was cut by 3 bases and J by 0 bases, with 6 bases left in between. CDR3 sequence reads: CASSSQTNYGYTF. CDR3 DNA sequence: TGCGCCAGCAGCTCACAGACTAACTATGGCTACACCTTC.

V and J are TRBV12-3 or TRBV12-4 and TRBJ1-5; TRBD1 matches at 7 bases. The CDR3 is made up of 13 amino acids. Germline trimming cut 6 bases from V and 4 bases from J; bases unmatched to any gene: 3. CDR3 sequence: CASRGTANQPQHF. The CDR3 region has the DNA TGTGCCAGCAGGGGGACAGCAAATCAGCCCCAGCATTTT.

This chain uses TRBV7-3 with TRBJ2-1; TRBD2 matches at 7 bases. Trimming at V came to 0 bases and at J to 3 bases, leaving 5 bases not matched to a gene. Germline loops: CDR1 SGHTA, CDR2 FQGTGA. The CDR3 sequence is 16 residues long. CDR3 sequence reads: CASSLTGGTNYNEQFF. The CDR3 DNA follows: TGTGCCAGCAGCTTAACGGGGGGGACGAACTACAATGAGCAGTTCTTC.

J is TRBJ1-2 and V is TRBV27, with TRBD1 identical over 9 bases. In germline, CDR1 is MNHEY, CDR2 SMNVEV (reference sequence). The CDR3 totals 15 residues. Unmatched junction bases numbered 12, after V lost 5 bases and J lost 8 bases. CDR3: CASSTTSGTGLGYTF. Written as DNA, the CDR3 is TGTGCCAGCAGTACTACCTCCGGGACAGGGCTCGGCTACACCTTC.